The clone carrying this TCR beta chain was observed a handful of times. This entry is derived from a study of shared T cell receptors in the human thymus. This table comes from immunoSEQ multiplex PCR, and its TCRdb copy is limited to in-frame clones, with some not included. This sample yields hundreds of thousands of clones, of which 80% to 90% are seen a single time; roughly 0.01% belongs to the top ten. CDR3 size: 15 residues. Trimming shortened V by 6 bases and J by 5 bases, and 19 bases separated the two germline ends. Germline CDR1 and CDR2: MDHEN and SYDVKM. These data were likewise used in another study, on human thymus T cells. That paper states: Resections from corrective heart surgery provided thymus tissue. Related studies found that unrelated individuals share highly overlapping thymic repertoires.

Sequencing used thymocytes. This chain links TRBV28 with TRBJ1-2; D might be TRBD1 (6 bases). The clonotype was recovered from a girl less than two years old with a congenital heart defect. This CDR3 reads CASSPGPGTPYGYTF. The CDR3 DNA is TGTGCCAGCAGCCCCGGCCCCGGGACACCTTATGGCTACACCTTC.